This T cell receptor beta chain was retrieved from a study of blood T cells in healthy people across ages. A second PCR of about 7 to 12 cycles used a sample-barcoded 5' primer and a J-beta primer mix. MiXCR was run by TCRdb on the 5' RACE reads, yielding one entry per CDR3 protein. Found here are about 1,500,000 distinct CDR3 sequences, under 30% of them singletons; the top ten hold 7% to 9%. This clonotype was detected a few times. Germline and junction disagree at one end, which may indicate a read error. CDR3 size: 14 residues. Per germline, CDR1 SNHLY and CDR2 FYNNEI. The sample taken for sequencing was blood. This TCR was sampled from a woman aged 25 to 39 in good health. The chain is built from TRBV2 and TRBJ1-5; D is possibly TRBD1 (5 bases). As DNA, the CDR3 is TGTGCCAGCAGAGAAGACAGCCCCAATCAGCCCCAGCATTTT. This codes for CASREDSPNQPQHF.